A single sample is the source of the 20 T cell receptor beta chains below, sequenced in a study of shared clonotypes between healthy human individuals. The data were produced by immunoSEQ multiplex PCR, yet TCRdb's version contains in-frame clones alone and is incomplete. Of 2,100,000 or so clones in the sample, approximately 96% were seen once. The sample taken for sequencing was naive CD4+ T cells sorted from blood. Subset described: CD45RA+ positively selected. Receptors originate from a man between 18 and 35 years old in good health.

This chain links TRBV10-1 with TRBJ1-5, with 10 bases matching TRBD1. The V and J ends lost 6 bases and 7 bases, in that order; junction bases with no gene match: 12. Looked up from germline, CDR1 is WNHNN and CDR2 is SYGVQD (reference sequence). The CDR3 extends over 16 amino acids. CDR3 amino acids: CASRPRKTGGVQPQHF. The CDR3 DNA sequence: TGCGCCAGCAGACCCAGAAAGACAGGGGGCGTGCAGCCCCAGCATTTT.

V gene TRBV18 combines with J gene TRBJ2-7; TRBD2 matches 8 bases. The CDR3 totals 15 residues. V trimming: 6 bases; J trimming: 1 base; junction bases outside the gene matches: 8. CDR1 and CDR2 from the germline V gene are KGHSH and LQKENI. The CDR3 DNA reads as TGTGCCAGCTCGTACGGAGGCGGGAGGTCCTACGAGCAGTACTTC. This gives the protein CASSYGGGRSYEQYF. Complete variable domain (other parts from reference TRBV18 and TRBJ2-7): NAGVMQNPRHLVRRRGQEARLRCSPMKGHSHVYWYRQLPEEGLKFMVYLQKENIIDESGMPKERFSAEFPKEGPSILRIQQVVRGDSAAYFCASSYGGGRSYEQYFGPGTRLTVT.

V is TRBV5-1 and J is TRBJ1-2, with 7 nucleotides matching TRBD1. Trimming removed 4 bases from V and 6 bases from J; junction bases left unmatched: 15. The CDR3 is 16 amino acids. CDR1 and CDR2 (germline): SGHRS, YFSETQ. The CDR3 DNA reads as TGCGCCAGCAGCCCGGGACAGCCCTACTTGGAGGATGGCTACACCTTC. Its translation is CASSPGQPYLEDGYTF.

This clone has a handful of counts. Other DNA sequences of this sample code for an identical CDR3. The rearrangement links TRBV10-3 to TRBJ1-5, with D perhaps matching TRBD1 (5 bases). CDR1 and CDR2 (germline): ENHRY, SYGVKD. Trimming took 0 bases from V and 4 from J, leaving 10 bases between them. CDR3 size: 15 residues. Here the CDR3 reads CAISESGGPNQPQHF. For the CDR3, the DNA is TGTGCCATCAGTGAGTCCGGGGGTCCGAATCAGCCCCAGCATTTT.

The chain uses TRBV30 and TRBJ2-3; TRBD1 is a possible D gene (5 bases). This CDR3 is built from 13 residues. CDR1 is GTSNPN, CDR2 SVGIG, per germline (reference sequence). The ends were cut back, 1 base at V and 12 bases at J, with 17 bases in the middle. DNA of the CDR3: TGTGCCTGGAGTGGTGGCCAGGGCATTACTCAGTATTTT. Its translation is CAWSGGQGITQYF.

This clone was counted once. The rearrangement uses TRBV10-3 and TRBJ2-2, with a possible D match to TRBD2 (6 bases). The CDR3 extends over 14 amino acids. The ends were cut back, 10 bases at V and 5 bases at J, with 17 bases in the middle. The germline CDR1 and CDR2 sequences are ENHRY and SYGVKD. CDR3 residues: CATRVGSGTGELFF. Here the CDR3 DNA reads TGTGCCACCAGGGTCGGGAGTGGGACCGGGGAGCTGTTTTTT.

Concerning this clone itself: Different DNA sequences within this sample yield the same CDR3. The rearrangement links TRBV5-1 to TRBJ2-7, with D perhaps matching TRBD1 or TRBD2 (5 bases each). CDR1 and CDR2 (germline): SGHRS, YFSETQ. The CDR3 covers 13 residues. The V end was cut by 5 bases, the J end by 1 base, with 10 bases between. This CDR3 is CASSRDGSYEQYF. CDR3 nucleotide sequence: TGCGCCAGCAGTCGGGACGGATCCTACGAGCAGTACTTC.

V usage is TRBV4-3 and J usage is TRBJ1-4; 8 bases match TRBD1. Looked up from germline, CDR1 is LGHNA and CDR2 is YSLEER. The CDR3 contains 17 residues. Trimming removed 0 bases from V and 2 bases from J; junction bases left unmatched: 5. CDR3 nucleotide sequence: TGCGCCAGCAGCCAAGATAACAGGGGGTGGACTAATGAAAAACTGTTTTTT. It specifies CASSQDNRGWTNEKLFF.

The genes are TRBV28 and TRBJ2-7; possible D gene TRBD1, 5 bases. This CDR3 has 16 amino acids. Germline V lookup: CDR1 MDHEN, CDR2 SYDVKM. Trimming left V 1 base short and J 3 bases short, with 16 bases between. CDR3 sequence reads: CASSLYAGASHYEQYF. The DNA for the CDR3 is TGTGCCAGCAGTTTATATGCTGGGGCCTCGCACTACGAGCAGTACTTC. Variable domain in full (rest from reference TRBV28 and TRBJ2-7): DVKVTQSSRYLVKRTGEKVFLECVQDMDHENMFWYRQDPGLGLRLIYFSYDVKMKEKGDIPEGYSVSREKKERFSLILESASTNQTSMYLCASSLYAGASHYEQYFGPGTRLTVT.

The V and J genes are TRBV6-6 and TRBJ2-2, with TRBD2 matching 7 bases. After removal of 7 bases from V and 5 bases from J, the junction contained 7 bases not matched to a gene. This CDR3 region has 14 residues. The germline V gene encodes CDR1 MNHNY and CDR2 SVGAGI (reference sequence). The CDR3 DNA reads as TGTGCCAGCACGTACGGAGCGGGGACCGGGGAGCTGTTTTTT. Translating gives CASTYGAGTGELFF.

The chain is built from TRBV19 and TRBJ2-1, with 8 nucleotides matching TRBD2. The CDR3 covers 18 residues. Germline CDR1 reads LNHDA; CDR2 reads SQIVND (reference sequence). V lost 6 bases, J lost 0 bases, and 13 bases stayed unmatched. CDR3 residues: CASSRSVAGPSSYNEQFF. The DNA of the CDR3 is TGTGCCAGTAGCCGCTCCGTAGCGGGACCGAGCTCCTACAATGAGCAGTTCTTC.

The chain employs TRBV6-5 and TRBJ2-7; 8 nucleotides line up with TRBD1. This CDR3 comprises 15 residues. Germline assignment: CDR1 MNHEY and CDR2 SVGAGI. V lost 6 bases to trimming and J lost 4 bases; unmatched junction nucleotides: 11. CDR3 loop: CASRRTRDRMYEQYF. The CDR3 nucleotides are TGTGCCAGCAGACGTACCCGGGACAGGATGTACGAGCAGTACTTC.

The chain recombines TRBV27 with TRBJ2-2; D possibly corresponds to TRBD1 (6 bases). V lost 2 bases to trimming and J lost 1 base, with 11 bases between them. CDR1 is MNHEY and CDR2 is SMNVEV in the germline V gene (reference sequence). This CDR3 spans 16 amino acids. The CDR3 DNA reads TGTGCCAGCAGTTTAAATGCAGGGGTGAACACCGGGGAGCTGTTTTTT. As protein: CASSLNAGVNTGELFF.

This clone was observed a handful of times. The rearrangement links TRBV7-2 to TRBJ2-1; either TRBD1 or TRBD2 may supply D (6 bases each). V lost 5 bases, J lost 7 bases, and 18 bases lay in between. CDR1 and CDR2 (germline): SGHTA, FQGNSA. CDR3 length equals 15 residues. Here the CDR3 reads CASSRGLGVANEQFF. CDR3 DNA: TGTGCCAGCAGCCGGGGGCTAGGGGTAGCGAATGAGCAGTTCTTC.

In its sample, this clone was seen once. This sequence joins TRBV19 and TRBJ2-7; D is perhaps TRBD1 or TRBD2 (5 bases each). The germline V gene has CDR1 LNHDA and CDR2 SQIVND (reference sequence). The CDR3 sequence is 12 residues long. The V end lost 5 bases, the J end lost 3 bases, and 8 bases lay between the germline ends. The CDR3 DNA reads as TGTGCCAGTAGTTCGGGGCTCTACGAGCAGTACTTC. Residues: CASSSGLYEQYF.

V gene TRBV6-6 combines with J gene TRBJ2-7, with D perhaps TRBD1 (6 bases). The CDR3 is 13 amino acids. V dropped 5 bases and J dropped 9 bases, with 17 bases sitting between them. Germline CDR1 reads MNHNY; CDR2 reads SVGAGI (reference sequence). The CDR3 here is CASSVDRWGRQYF. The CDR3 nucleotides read TGTGCCAGCAGTGTTGACAGGTGGGGAAGGCAGTACTTC.

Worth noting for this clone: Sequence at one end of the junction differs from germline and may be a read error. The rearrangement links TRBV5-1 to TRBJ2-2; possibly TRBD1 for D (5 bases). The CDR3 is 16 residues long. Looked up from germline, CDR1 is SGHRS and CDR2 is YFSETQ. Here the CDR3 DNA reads TGTGCCAGCAGCTTGAATAGGGGCGCAAACACCGGGGAGCTGTTTTTT. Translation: CASSLNRGANTGELFF.

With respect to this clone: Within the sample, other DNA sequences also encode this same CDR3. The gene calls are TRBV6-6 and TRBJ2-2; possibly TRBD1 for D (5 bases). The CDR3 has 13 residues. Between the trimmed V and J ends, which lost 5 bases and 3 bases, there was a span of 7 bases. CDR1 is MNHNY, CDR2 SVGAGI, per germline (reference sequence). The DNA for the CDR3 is TGTGCCAGCAGTCTCAGGGACACCGGGGAGCTGTTTTTT. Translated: CASSLRDTGELFF.

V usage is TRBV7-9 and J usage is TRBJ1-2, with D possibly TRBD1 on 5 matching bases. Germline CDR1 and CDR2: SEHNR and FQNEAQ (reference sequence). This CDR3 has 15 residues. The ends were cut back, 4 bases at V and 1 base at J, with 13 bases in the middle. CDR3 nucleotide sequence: TGTGCCAGCAGCTCCGGGACGGGGCATAACTATGGCTACACCTTC. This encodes CASSSGTGHNYGYTF.

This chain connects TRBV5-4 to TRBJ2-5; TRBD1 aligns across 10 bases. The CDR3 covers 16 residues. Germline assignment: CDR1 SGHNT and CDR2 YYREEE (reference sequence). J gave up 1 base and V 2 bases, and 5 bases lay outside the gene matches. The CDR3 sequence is CASSLATGGGQETQYF. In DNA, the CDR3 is TGTGCCAGCAGCTTAGCGACAGGGGGCGGCCAAGAGACCCAGTACTTC.